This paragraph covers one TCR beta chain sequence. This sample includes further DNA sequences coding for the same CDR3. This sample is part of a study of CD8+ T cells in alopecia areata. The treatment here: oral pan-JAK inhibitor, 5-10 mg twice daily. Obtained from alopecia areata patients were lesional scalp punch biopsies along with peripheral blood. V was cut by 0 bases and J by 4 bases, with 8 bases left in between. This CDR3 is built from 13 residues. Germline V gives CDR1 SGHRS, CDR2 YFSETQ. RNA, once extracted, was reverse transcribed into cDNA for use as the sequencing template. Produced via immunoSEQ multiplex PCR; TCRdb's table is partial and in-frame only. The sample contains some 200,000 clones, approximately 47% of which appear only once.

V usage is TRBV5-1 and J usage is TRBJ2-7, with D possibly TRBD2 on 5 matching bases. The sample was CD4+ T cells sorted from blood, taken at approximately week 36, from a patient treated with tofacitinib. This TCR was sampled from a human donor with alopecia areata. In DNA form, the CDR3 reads TGCGCCAGCAGCTTGGATGGGGAGTACGAGCAGTACTTC. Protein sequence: CASSLDGEYEQYF.